The 23 T cell receptor beta chains listed next were all sequenced from one sample in a study of blood T cell repertoires in COVID-19. Sequencing was performed with immunoSEQ multiplex PCR; in TCRdb, only in-frame clones are kept and a portion is missing. In the table there are 200,000 to 250,000 clones, over 80% of which are singletons. Sequencing was done on a sample of peripheral blood. These receptors originate from a man aged 25 to 40 with COVID-19, enrolled during active disease.

This chain uses TRBV7-2 with TRBJ2-1, with a weak D call TRBD2 (6 bases). With 3 bases removed from V and 2 bases from J, the gap between germline ends came to 14 bases. The length of the CDR3 is 16 residues. Germline V lookup: CDR1 SGHTA, CDR2 FQGNSA. CDR3 sequence (DNA): TGTGCCAGCAGCTTGGAGGGATTTGATACCTACAATGAGCAGTTCTTC. Residues: CASSLEGFDTYNEQFF.

V usage is TRBV7-6 and J usage is TRBJ2-3, with D unresolved. Trimming took 3 bases from V and 0 from J, leaving 16 bases between them. This CDR3 has 17 residues. Germline CDR1 SGHVS, CDR2 FNYEAQ. CDR3 sequence: CASSFLSGSSSTDTQYF. CDR3 coding DNA: TGTGCCAGCAGCTTTTTATCTGGCTCCTCTAGCACAGATACGCAGTATTTT. The full variable domain, in which reference TRBV7-6 and TRBJ2-3 provide the parts outside the CDR3, is GAGVSQSPRYKVTKRGQDVALRCDPISGHVSLYWYRQALGQGPEFLTYFNYEAQQDKSGLPNDRFSAERPEGSISTLTIQRTEQRDSAMYRCASSFLSGSSSTDTQYFGPGTRLTVL.

This chain links TRBV7-3 with TRBJ1-4; D is possibly TRBD1 (6 bases). This CDR3 has 16 amino acids. CDR1 is SGHTA, CDR2 FQGTGA, per germline. V dropped 2 bases and J dropped 2 bases, with 12 bases sitting between them. Here the CDR3 reads CASSLVGGQTNEKLFF. The CDR3 coding sequence is TGTGCCAGCAGCTTAGTAGGCGGACAGACTAATGAAAAACTGTTTTTT.

This chain's CDR3 is CAWSLGTGNTIYF. The CDR3 DNA reads TGTGCCTGGAGCTTGGGGACAGGAAACACCATATATTTT. The chain is built from TRBV30 and TRBJ1-3; possible D gene TRBD1, 6 bases. The V gene lost 3 bases and the J gene lost 4 bases, with 10 bases spanning the gap. The CDR3 spans 13 residues. CDR1 is GTSNPN, CDR2 SVGIG, per germline (reference sequence).

The rearrangement links TRBV7-2 to TRBJ1-6; D gene unclear. The CDR3 spans 14 residues. Trimming shortened V by 4 bases and J by 8 bases, and 12 bases separated the two germline ends. Germline CDR1 SGHTA, CDR2 FQGNSA. The CDR3 DNA reads as TGTGCCAGCAGCTCACCGGAGGGTTATTCACCCCTCCACTTT. It yields the protein CASSSPEGYSPLHF.

The chain employs TRBV4-3 and TRBJ1-4; 12 bases agree with TRBD1. The germline CDR1 and CDR2 sequences are LGHNA and YSLEER. The CDR3 has 18 amino acids. The ends lost 1 base at V and 7 bases at J; junction bases unmatched: 10. The CDR3 DNA reads as TGCGCCAGCAGCCAAGGGGGACAGGGGGCACAAGAGGTTGAAAAACTGTTTTTT. Its translation: CASSQGGQGAQEVEKLFF.

This clone was found once. The V and J genes are TRBV19 and TRBJ2-7; 10 nucleotides align to TRBD1. J was trimmed by 3 bases and V by 3 bases; bases with no gene match: 2. In germline, CDR1 is LNHDA, CDR2 SQIVND (reference sequence). This CDR3 is 14 amino acids long. The CDR3 here is CASSIRTGGYEQYF. DNA of the CDR3: TGTGCCAGTAGTATTCGGACAGGGGGCTACGAGCAGTACTTC.

CDR3 amino acids: CASSATRAQETQYF. In DNA form, the CDR3 reads TGTGCCAGCAGCGCCACCAGGGCACAAGAGACCCAGTACTTC. The chain recombines TRBV7-2 with TRBJ2-5; possibly TRBD1 for D (5 bases). There are 14 residues in the CDR3. Germline lookup yields CDR1 SGHTA and CDR2 FQGNSA. The V and J ends lost 5 bases and 2 bases respectively, with 12 bases between them.

CDR3 nucleotide sequence: TGTGCCAGCAGCTTAAATGGCGCGGGACAGGGCCGAGGAACTGAAGCTTTCTTT. Translation: CASSLNGAGQGRGTEAFF. The rearrangement links TRBV7-3 to TRBJ1-1; TRBD1 matches 9 bases. The CDR3 totals 18 residues. The V gene end was trimmed by 1 base and the J gene end by 5 bases; junction bases not matched to a gene: 14. Germline V gives CDR1 SGHTA, CDR2 FQGTGA. The whole variable domain, remainder taken from reference TRBV7-3 and TRBJ1-1, is GAGVSQTPSNKVTEKGKYVELRCDPISGHTALYWYRQSLGQGPEFLIYFQGTGAADDSGLPNDRFFAVRPEGSVSTLKIQRTERGDSAVYLCASSLNGAGQGRGTEAFFGQGTRLTVV.

The rearrangement links TRBV5-1 to TRBJ2-3, with D possibly TRBD1 on 5 matching bases. V was pared by 0 bases and J by 6 bases, with 11 bases between. This CDR3 contains 14 residues. CDR1 SGHRS and CDR2 YFSETQ come from the germline V gene. CDR3 protein: CASSLGQIPDTQYF. DNA of the CDR3: TGCGCCAGCAGCTTGGGACAGATCCCGGATACGCAGTATTTT.

The rearrangement links TRBV7-7 to TRBJ2-1; D ambiguous. The germline V and J ends were trimmed by 5 bases and 4 bases, with 15 bases remaining between them. CDR3 length: 15 amino acids. Germline V lookup: CDR1 SSHAT, CDR2 FNYEAQ (reference sequence). The CDR3 nucleotides are TGTGCCAGCAGCCGGGTGGCACACAATTACAATGAGCAGTTCTTC. Its translation: CASSRVAHNYNEQFF. Looking up the rest from reference TRBV7-7 and TRBJ2-1 gives the full variable domain: GAGVSQSPRYKVTKRGQDVTLRCDPISSHATLYWYQQALGQGPEFLTYFNYEAQPDKSGLPSDRFSAERPEGSISTLTIQRTEQRDSAMYRCASSRVAHNYNEQFFGPGTRLTVL.

The chain recombines TRBV29-1 with TRBJ2-1; 9 bases are shared with TRBD2. Trimming cost V 7 bases and J 12 bases; bases outside gene matches: 4. CDR1 is SQVTM and CDR2 is ANQGSEA in the germline V gene. CDR3 size: 10 residues. CDR3 DNA sequence: TGCAGCGCTCGTAGCGGGGGGCAGTTCTTC. Its protein is CSARSGGQFF.

DNA for the CDR3: TGTGCCAGCACTTCTGCAGGGGCCCAGAACACTGAAGCTTTCTTT. It yields the protein CASTSAGAQNTEAFF. This chain links TRBV28 with TRBJ1-1, with D maybe TRBD1 (6 bases). This CDR3 comprises 15 residues. Germline assignment: CDR1 MDHEN and CDR2 SYDVKM. Between the trimmed V and J ends, which lost 7 bases and 1 base, there was a span of 16 bases. The whole variable domain, filled in from reference TRBV28 and TRBJ1-1, reads DVKVTQSSRYLVKRTGEKVFLECVQDMDHENMFWYRQDPGLGLRLIYFSYDVKMKEKGDIPEGYSVSREKKERFSLILESASTNQTSMYLCASTSAGAQNTEAFFGQGTRLTVV.

This chain links TRBV9 with TRBJ2-3; possible D gene TRBD2, 5 bases. Per germline, CDR1 SGDLS and CDR2 YYNGEE. V lost 0 bases and J lost 1, with 12 bases in between. CDR3 size: 16 residues. The CDR3 bases are TGTGCCAGCAGCGTAGTACCCGGGCGGGGCACAGATACGCAGTATTTT. It is translated as CASSVVPGRGTDTQYF.

This clone was seen a handful of times. The V call is TRBV6-6, the J call TRBJ2-7, with 8 bases that match TRBD1. CDR1 MNHNY and CDR2 SVGAGI come from the germline V gene (reference sequence). The trim removed 7 bases at V and 2 bases at J, leaving 10 bases unmatched. CDR3 length: 15 amino acids. This CDR3 is CASTSDRDRTYEQYF. CDR3 nucleotide sequence: TGTGCCAGCACCTCAGACAGGGACAGGACCTACGAGCAGTACTTC.

The J gene is TRBJ2-7, the V gene TRBV28; D may be TRBD2 (6 bases). The CDR3 spans 15 residues. Germline CDR1 is MDHEN and CDR2 is SYDVKM. Trimming took off 3 bases at V and 0 bases at J, with 12 bases between the two ends. The CDR3: CASSFRRGSSYEQYF. The CDR3 nucleotides are TGTGCCAGCAGTTTTCGGCGGGGCAGCTCCTACGAGCAGTACTTC.

In this sample, this clone turned up once. The chain combines TRBV27 with TRBJ1-6; D unresolved. There are 16 residues in the CDR3. Trimming took off 4 bases at V and 0 bases at J, with 10 bases between the two ends. Germline V gene data show CDR1 as MNHEY and CDR2 as SMNVEV (reference sequence). The chain's CDR3 is CASSWQRSSYNSPLHF. DNA for the CDR3: TGTGCCAGCAGTTGGCAGCGGAGCTCCTATAATTCACCCCTCCACTTT.

The chain uses TRBV19 and TRBJ2-2, with TRBD2 matching over 11 bases. Germline V gives CDR1 LNHDA, CDR2 SQIVND (reference sequence). V lost 5 bases to trimming and J lost 1 base; unmatched junction nucleotides: 9. The CDR3 covers 18 residues. The CDR3 DNA reads as TGTGCCAGTAGTTCCCTAGCGGGAGGACAGGGGAACACCGGGGAGCTGTTTTTT. Its protein product is CASSSLAGGQGNTGELFF.

This chain joins TRBV3-1 (or the pseudogene TRBV3-2) and TRBJ2-2; TRBD2 is a possible D gene (6 bases). The CDR3 totals 14 residues. Germline CDR1 is LGHDT and CDR2 is YNNKEL (reference sequence). Trimming cost V 1 base and J 7 bases, with 10 bases left between them. The CDR3 nucleotides are TGTGCCAGCAGCCAAGCGGGAGAGGGCGGGGAGCTGTTTTTT. Its protein product is CASSQAGEGGELFF.

The V gene is TRBV28, the J gene TRBJ2-1, with TRBD2 matching over 8 bases. Germline V CDR1 and CDR2: MDHEN, SYDVKM. The CDR3 length is 15 residues. The junction had 9 bases not matched to a gene; V was cut back by 5 bases and J by 6 bases. DNA for the CDR3: TGTGCCAGCAGTCCCGGGACTAGTTACCGCAATGAGCAGTTCTTC. The encoded protein is CASSPGTSYRNEQFF. The full variable domain, rest sourced from reference TRBV28 and TRBJ2-1, is DVKVTQSSRYLVKRTGEKVFLECVQDMDHENMFWYRQDPGLGLRLIYFSYDVKMKEKGDIPEGYSVSREKKERFSLILESASTNQTSMYLCASSPGTSYRNEQFFGPGTRLTVL.

CDR3 region: CASSPRQGTGANVLTF. Here the CDR3 DNA reads TGCGCCAGCAGCCCAAGACAGGGAACTGGGGCCAACGTCCTGACTTTC. The chain has TRBV5-1 and TRBJ2-6, with 7 bases identical to TRBD1. The V segment lost 4 bases and the J segment 2 bases; nucleotides outside the gene matches: 6. CDR1 and CDR2 (germline): SGHRS, YFSETQ. CDR3 size: 16 residues.

Notes on this clone: The junction departs from germline at one end; a sequencing error may be responsible. The rearrangement joins TRBV6-5 to TRBJ2-7; 8 positions match TRBD2. Looked up from germline, CDR1 is MNHEY and CDR2 is SVGAGI. The CDR3 runs to 16 residues. For the CDR3, the DNA is TGTGCCAGCAGCTACTTGGGCGGGAGGTCCTCCTACGAGCAGTACTTC. It is translated as CASSYLGGRSSYEQYF.

This chain uses TRBV5-1 with TRBJ1-5; the match to TRBD1 covers 7 bases. The CDR3 length is 15 residues. Trimming removed 2 bases from V and 4 bases from J; junction bases left unmatched: 6. Germline lookup yields CDR1 SGHRS and CDR2 YFSETQ. In DNA, the CDR3 is TGCGCCAGCAGCTTATGGGCAGGGGGAAATCAGCCCCAGCATTTT. This translates into CASSLWAGGNQPQHF.